The 27 T cell receptor beta chains below all came from one sample that was sequenced in a study of CD8 T cells in ankylosing spondylitis. Study results and caveats: Characteristic, it appeared, of ankylosing spondylitis blood was a TCR beta motif of several highly homologous variants.

TCRdb re-called the 5' RACE reads with MiXCR, one entry per CDR3 protein. The repertoire holds over 700,000 distinct CDR3 sequences, with roughly 20% as singletons. The antigens for these receptors are not known. What was sequenced was blood, either unsorted or a sorted T cell fraction (not recorded which). These receptors all come from a male donor with ankylosing spondylitis.

CDR3 nucleotides: TGCAGTGCTACAGGGAGGGCCACTGAAGCTTTCTTT. It translates to CSATGRATEAFF. The rearrangement links TRBV20-1 to TRBJ1-1; perhaps TRBD1 as D (5 bases). CDR3 length equals 12 residues. Trimming took 4 bases from V and 4 from J, leaving 10 bases between them. The V gene's germline CDR1 is DFQATT and CDR2 SNEGSKA (reference sequence).

This clonotype was counted only a few times. The chain couples TRBV27 to TRBJ1-5; unclear D gene. The V gene lost 0 bases and the J gene lost 1 base, with 7 bases spanning the gap. Germline V gene sequence: CDR1 MNHEY, CDR2 SMNVEV (reference sequence). CDR3 length equals 15 residues. As DNA, the CDR3 is TGTGCCAGCAGTTTATCGCGGGGAAGCAATCAGCCCCAGCATTTT. The encoded protein is CASSLSRGSNQPQHF.

This clonotype came up a few times. CDR3 residues: CASSQDVGRNQPQHF. In DNA, the CDR3 is TGTGCCAGCAGCCAAGATGTAGGCCGCAATCAGCCCCAGCATTTT. The rearrangement joins TRBV3-1 to TRBJ1-5; D unresolved. This CDR3 contains 15 residues. The germline V gene has CDR1 LGHDT and CDR2 YNNKEL (reference sequence). V lost 0 bases and J lost 2, with 8 bases in between. Full variable domain (rest looked up from reference TRBV3-1 and TRBJ1-5): DTAVSQTPKYLVTQMGNDKSIKCEQNLGHDTMYWYKQDSKKFLKIMFSYNNKELIINETVPNRFSPKSPDKAHLNLHINSLELGDSAVYFCASSQDVGRNQPQHFGDGTRLSIL.

This clonotype was observed many times. The gene calls are TRBV12-3 or TRBV12-4 and TRBJ2-1; 9 bases are shared with TRBD2. Losses at the gene ends were 5 bases for V and 9 bases for J; bases not matched to a gene: 14. The CDR3 runs 16 residues. The CDR3 DNA sequence: TGTGCCAGCAGTAGGGCGAGACTAGCGGATAGGGGTGAGCAGTTCTTC. It translates to CASSRARLADRGEQFF.

In nucleotides, the CDR3 is TGCGCCAGCAGCTCCGGGGGGCTGGGGAACACCGGGGAGCTGTTTTTT. Translation: CASSSGGLGNTGELFF. This sequence joins TRBV5-1 and TRBJ2-2; D may be TRBD2 (7 bases). V was shortened by 3 bases and J by 1 base, with 13 bases between the two germline ends. The germline gives CDR1 SGHRS, CDR2 YFSETQ. The CDR3 is made up of 16 amino acids.

The chain recombines TRBV7-9 with TRBJ2-1; D tentatively fits TRBD1 or TRBD2 (5 bases each). Germline V gene data show CDR1 as SEHNR and CDR2 as FQNEAQ (reference sequence). V lost 0 bases to trimming and J lost 2 bases, with 11 bases between them. CDR3 length: 16 residues. This CDR3 reads CASSLALGVAYNEQFF. The CDR3 nucleotides read TGTGCCAGCAGCTTAGCGCTGGGGGTTGCCTACAATGAGCAGTTCTTC.

This sequence joins TRBV5-1 and TRBJ1-1; 8 bases line up with TRBD1. The CDR3 consists of 14 residues. In germline, CDR1 is SGHRS, CDR2 YFSETQ. J gave up 3 bases and V 4 bases, and 5 bases lay outside the gene matches. The CDR3 nucleotides are TGCGCCAGCAGCGCCGGACAGGGCCACACTGAAGCTTTCTTT. Translation: CASSAGQGHTEAFF.

The chain has TRBV28 and TRBJ2-2; no firm D call. V was shortened by 4 bases and J by 1 base, with 7 bases between the two germline ends. The CDR3 runs to 14 residues. Germline V lookup: CDR1 MDHEN, CDR2 SYDVKM. CDR3 DNA sequence: TGTGCCAGCAGTTCCCTTCTGAACACCGGGGAGCTGTTTTTT. Residues: CASSSLLNTGELFF.

The sample holds a few counts of this clonotype. CDR3 region: CASSLLAADGPNTGELFF. The CDR3 bases are TGTGCCAGCAGTTTATTAGCCGCAGACGGGCCGAACACCGGGGAGCTGTTTTTT. This chain connects TRBV27 to TRBJ2-2; no reliable D call. CDR1 and CDR2 (germline): MNHEY, SMNVEV (reference sequence). The ends were cut back, 1 base at V and 0 bases at J, with 15 bases in the middle. CDR3 length: 18 residues.

This clonotype was counted between two and nine times. The chain recombines TRBV4-3 with TRBJ1-5; 10 bases are a match to TRBD1. Germline-derived CDR1 and CDR2 are LGHNA and YSLEER. This CDR3 region has 16 residues. J lost 9 bases, V lost 4 bases, and 12 bases had no gene match. CDR3 nucleotides: TGCGCCAGCAGCCCCGGGACAGGGGCCCGAGATGCGCCCCAGCATTTT. Translating it yields CASSPGTGARDAPQHF.

This clonotype has more than one count but fewer than ten. The gene calls are TRBV7-2 and TRBJ2-7; D not resolved. The V gene's germline CDR1 is SGHTA and CDR2 FQGNSA. The CDR3 is 15 residues long. V was pared by 4 bases and J by 0 bases, with 13 bases between. The DNA for the CDR3 is TGTGCCAGCAGCTCTACAGTGAGGAGCTCCTACGAGCAGTACTTC. Amino acid sequence: CASSSTVRSSYEQYF.

The table lists this clonotype with a few counts. The V call is TRBV6-5, the J call TRBJ2-1; D might be TRBD1 (5 bases). V was trimmed by 3 bases and J by 12 bases, leaving 15 bases between them. Germline V CDR1 and CDR2: MNHEY, SVGAGI. The CDR3 sequence is 13 residues long. CDR3 DNA sequence: TGTGCCAGCAGTTATAAGGGGCCCTCGGGGCAGTTCTTC. This encodes CASSYKGPSGQFF.

The chain joins TRBV20-1 to TRBJ2-1; D is unresolved. CDR3 length: 15 amino acids. Trimming stripped 3 bases from V and 0 bases from J, with 12 bases between. The germline gives CDR1 DFQATT, CDR2 SNEGSKA (reference sequence). The CDR3 coding sequence is TGCAGTGCTAGGGACGCGGAAGGCTCCTACAATGAGCAGTTCTTC. Protein sequence: CSARDAEGSYNEQFF.

There are a few counts of this clonotype. The chain carries TRBV2 and TRBJ1-5; D is possibly TRBD1 (5 bases). CDR1 and CDR2 (germline): SNHLY, FYNNEI. V was trimmed by 8 bases and J by 2 bases, leaving 13 bases between them. This CDR3 comprises 14 residues. DNA for the CDR3: TGTGCCAGCGCAGGTGGGGGGGGCAATCAGCCCCAGCATTTT. Amino acid sequence: CASAGGGGNQPQHF.

This clonotype came up a few times. The chain combines TRBV28 with TRBJ2-1, with 12 nucleotides matching TRBD2. The CDR3 contains 15 residues. The germline gives CDR1 MDHEN, CDR2 SYDVKM. Germline trimming cut 5 bases from V and 5 bases from J; bases unmatched to any gene: 4. The CDR3 coding sequence is TGTGCCAGCAGTGACGGACTAGCGGGAAACAATGAGCAGTTCTTC. Translation gives CASSDGLAGNNEQFF. Variable domain in full (rest from reference TRBV28 and TRBJ2-1): DVKVTQSSRYLVKRTGEKVFLECVQDMDHENMFWYRQDPGLGLRLIYFSYDVKMKEKGDIPEGYSVSREKKERFSLILESASTNQTSMYLCASSDGLAGNNEQFFGPGTRLTVL.

This clonotype has a handful of counts. The CDR3 protein is CASSEAGAGFHEQFF. CDR3 bases: TGTGCCAGCAGCGAGGCGGGGGCCGGTTTCCATGAGCAGTTCTTC. The rearrangement joins TRBV7-3 to TRBJ2-1; tentative D call: TRBD2 (7 bases). CDR1 is SGHTA and CDR2 is FQGTGA in the germline V gene. V lost 5 bases and J lost 8, with 19 bases in between. The CDR3 is 15 amino acids. Variable domain in full (rest from reference TRBV7-3 and TRBJ2-1): GAGVSQTPSNKVTEKGKYVELRCDPISGHTALYWYRQSLGQGPEFLIYFQGTGAADDSGLPNDRFFAVRPEGSVSTLKIQRTERGDSAVYLCASSEAGAGFHEQFFGPGTRLTVL.

The CDR3 DNA follows: TGTGCCAGCTTTTCAGGGGGCAATCAGCCCCAGCATTTT. Encoded protein: CASFSGGNQPQHF. This chain uses TRBV12-3 or TRBV12-4 with TRBJ1-5, with D possibly being TRBD1 (6 bases). This CDR3 comprises 13 residues. The V and J ends lost 8 bases and 2 bases respectively, with 10 bases between them.

CDR3 amino acids: CATSKGGQINEKLFF. The CDR3, as DNA: TGTGCCACCAGCAAAGGGGGACAGATTAATGAAAAACTGTTTTTT. The chain links TRBV15 to TRBJ1-4, with TRBD1 identical over 7 bases. The J segment lost 4 bases and the V segment lost 4 bases, leaving 6 bases of the junction unmatched. Germline CDR1 reads LNHNV; CDR2 reads YYDKDF (reference sequence). The CDR3 contains 15 residues.

In its sample, this clonotype was seen a few times. This rearrangement joins TRBV15 to TRBJ2-7, with 12 bases lining up with TRBD2. V was clipped by 5 bases and J by 4 bases; unmatched bases: 9. The CDR3 runs 16 residues. Germline values: CDR1 LNHNV, CDR2 YYDKDF (reference sequence). The CDR3 protein is CATSGVTSGGSYEQYF. The CDR3 DNA reads as TGTGCCACCAGCGGAGTTACTAGCGGGGGGAGTTACGAGCAGTACTTC.

This clonotype was recorded a few times. This chain links TRBV4-1 with TRBJ1-5; D remains unclear. This CDR3 comprises 13 residues. CDR1 is MGHRA and CDR2 is YSYEKL in the germline V gene. The V and J ends lost 3 bases and 6 bases respectively, with 9 bases between them. The DNA for the CDR3 is TGCGCCAGCAGCCAGGTAAACGGTCAGCCCCAGCATTTT. It translates to CASSQVNGQPQHF.

This sequence joins TRBV11-1 and TRBJ2-7; D uncertain. Trimming took 1 base from V and 6 from J, leaving 10 bases between them. The CDR3 has 13 amino acids. Germline-derived CDR1 and CDR2 are SGHAT and FQDESV (reference sequence). In DNA, the CDR3 is TGTGCCAGCAGCTTAGGGCCCCCGGGCGAGCAGTACTTC. This gives the protein CASSLGPPGEQYF.

This clonotype has at least ten counts. The chain couples TRBV29-1 to TRBJ1-1, with D uncertain. The CDR3 extends over 14 amino acids. V was cut by 1 base and J by 2 bases, with 11 bases left in between. CDR1 is SQVTM, CDR2 ANQGSEA, per germline. The CDR3 nucleotides read TGCAGCGTTGAAGGGTCACAACTAAACACTGAAGCTTTCTTT. Translation gives CSVEGSQLNTEAFF. The entire variable domain, with the rest obtained from reference TRBV29-1 and TRBJ1-1, is as follows: SAVISQKPSRDICQRGTSLTIQCQVDSQVTMMFWYRQQPGQSLTLIATANQGSEATYESGFVIDKFPISRPNLTFSTLTVSNMSPEDSSIYLCSVEGSQLNTEAFFGQGTRLTVV.

This clonotype has at least ten counts. The V and J genes are TRBV6-4 and TRBJ1-5, with D possibly matching TRBD1 (5 bases). The V gene's germline CDR1 is MRHNA and CDR2 SNTAGT. V was cut by 4 bases and J by 4 bases, with 14 bases left in between. The length of the CDR3 is 15 residues. CDR3: CASSADLAGNQPQHF. CDR3 DNA: TGTGCCAGCAGTGCCGACCTCGCAGGGAATCAGCCCCAGCATTTT.

This clonotype showed up just a few times. The V gene is TRBV5-1, the J gene TRBJ1-1, with a possible D match to TRBD1 (6 bases). The V and J ends lost 0 bases and 3 bases respectively, with 12 bases between them. This CDR3 spans 15 amino acids. Germline V gene sequence: CDR1 SGHRS, CDR2 YFSETQ. CDR3 region: CASSLAKGGDTEAFF. The CDR3 DNA reads TGCGCCAGCAGCTTGGCTAAGGGGGGTGACACTGAAGCTTTCTTT.

The rearrangement uses TRBV7-2 and TRBJ1-6; TRBD1 might be the D (5 bases). V shed 5 bases and J shed 7 bases, with 12 bases lying between them. Germline CDR1 reads SGHTA; CDR2 reads FQGNSA. The length of the CDR3 is 14 residues. The CDR3 loop reads CASSLRQRNSPLHF. In DNA, the CDR3 is TGTGCCAGCAGCCTCCGACAGCGGAATTCACCCCTCCACTTT. Based on the CDR3 plus reference TRBV7-2 and TRBJ1-6, the full variable domain is GAGVSQSPSNKVTEKGKDVELRCDPISGHTALYWYRQSLGQGLEFLIYFQGNSAPDKSGLPSDRFSAERTGGSVSTLTIQRTQQEDSAVYLCASSLRQRNSPLHFGNGTRLTVT.

This clonotype was seen more than once but under ten times. The chain recombines TRBV20-1 with TRBJ2-7; D call uncertain. Germline values: CDR1 DFQATT, CDR2 SNEGSKA (reference sequence). With 0 bases removed from V and 1 base from J, the gap between germline ends came to 7 bases. This CDR3 comprises 13 residues. This CDR3 is CSARDRVSYEQYF. The CDR3 region has the DNA TGCAGTGCTAGAGATCGGGTTTCCTACGAGCAGTACTTC.

This clonotype was detected ten times or more. This rearrangement joins TRBV27 to TRBJ2-1; tentative D call: TRBD2 (5 bases). CDR3 length equals 14 residues. Trimming cost V 6 bases and J 0 bases, with 9 bases left between them. CDR1 and CDR2 (germline): MNHEY, SMNVEV (reference sequence). In nucleotides, the CDR3 is TGTGCCAGCAGCCTCGGGAACTCCTACAATGAGCAGTTCTTC. Its protein is CASSLGNSYNEQFF.